One sample yielded the 10 T cell receptor beta chains listed below, sequenced in a study of shared clonotypes between healthy human individuals. Sequencing was performed with immunoSEQ multiplex PCR; in TCRdb, only in-frame clones are kept and a portion is missing. The sample contains roughly 500,000 clones, about 79% of which appear only once. Sequences were obtained from PBMCs. The source of these receptors is a woman aged 35 to 49 in good health. Some clones in this sample may be carry-over from other donors' samples.

About this clone itself: A much larger clone lies one base from this, so it may be a read error. V gene TRBV30 combines with J gene TRBJ1-2; D possibly corresponds to TRBD1 (5 bases). This CDR3 contains 15 residues. Germline values: CDR1 GTSNPN, CDR2 SVGIG (reference sequence). CDR3 DNA: TGTACCTGGAGAAGAGCAGGGTTTGCTAACTATGGCTACACCTTC. As protein: CTWRRAGFANYGYTF. The full variable domain, in which reference TRBV30 and TRBJ1-2 provide the parts outside the CDR3, is SQTIHQWPATLVQPVGSPLSLECTVEGTSNPNLYWYRQAAGRGLQLLFYSVGIGQISSEVPQNLSASRPQDRQFILSSKKLLLSDSGFYLCTWRRAGFANYGYTFGSGTRLTVV.

The V and J genes are TRBV28 and TRBJ2-7; D is undetermined. Germline loops: CDR1 MDHEN, CDR2 SYDVKM. This CDR3 is built from 11 residues. V lost 8 bases, J lost 3 bases, and 8 bases lay in between. The CDR3 here is CASRSDYEQYF. The CDR3, as DNA: TGTGCCAGCCGGTCGGACTACGAGCAGTACTTC.

The chain is built from TRBV2 and TRBJ2-3; D might be TRBD2 (5 bases). The V gene lost 10 bases and the J gene lost 5 bases, with 16 bases spanning the gap. This CDR3 region has 13 residues. The V gene's germline CDR1 is SNHLY and CDR2 FYNNEI. This CDR3 reads CAITRDRGDTQYF. CDR3 nucleotides: TGTGCCATCACAAGAGATCGGGGAGATACGCAGTATTTT.

This rearrangement joins TRBV6-6 to TRBJ2-1; TRBD2 agrees at 9 bases. The V gene end was trimmed by 8 bases and the J gene end by 5 bases; junction bases not matched to a gene: 10. CDR3 length: 15 residues. Germline V gene lookup returns CDR1 MNHNY and CDR2 SVGAGI (reference sequence). The CDR3 loop reads CASSWTAGGDNEQFF. The DNA for the CDR3 is TGTGCCAGCTCCTGGACGGCGGGAGGGGACAATGAGCAGTTCTTC.

This chain uses TRBV14 with TRBJ1-3; a possible D gene is TRBD1 (5 bases). The V gene lost 6 bases and the J gene lost 1 base, with 28 bases spanning the gap. The CDR3 contains 20 residues. Looked up from germline, CDR1 is SGHDN and CDR2 is FVKESK. CDR3 protein: CASRKTLGSRGTVSGNTIYF. The CDR3 DNA sequence: TGTGCCAGCAGAAAAACCCTCGGGTCACGGGGGACGGTATCTGGAAACACCATATATTTT.

This sequence joins TRBV18 and TRBJ1-2, with 8 nucleotides matching TRBD1. V was pared by 1 base and J by 4 bases, with 8 bases of the junction left unmatched. The CDR3 runs 16 residues. The germline gives CDR1 KGHSH, CDR2 LQKENI. The CDR3 coding sequence is TGTGCCAGCTCACCACGGCGACAGGGGCACTTCTATGGCTACACCTTC. Its translation is CASSPRRQGHFYGYTF.

This clone has just a few counts. The chain is built from TRBV30 and TRBJ1-6, with D possibly being TRBD1 (6 bases). The CDR3 is 15 residues long. The V gene's germline CDR1 is GTSNPN and CDR2 SVGIG (reference sequence). V was pared by 2 bases and J by 7 bases, with 15 bases between. The CDR3 coding sequence is TGTGCCTGGAGTAGGCTGACAGGCACGAATTCACCCCTCCACTTT. Residues: CAWSRLTGTNSPLHF.

The rearrangement uses TRBV19 and TRBJ1-5; D is perhaps TRBD1 (6 bases). Germline CDR1 LNHDA, CDR2 SQIVND (reference sequence). The CDR3 has 14 residues. V was clipped by 8 bases and J by 7 bases, with 18 bases between them. CDR3 coding DNA: TGTGCCAGTCGAAACTGGGGGCCCGGACAGCCCCAGCATTTT. Translation gives CASRNWGPGQPQHF.

The chain employs TRBV4-1 and TRBJ2-2, with 9 bases that match TRBD1. Germline V gene sequence: CDR1 MGHRA, CDR2 YSYEKL. The CDR3 has 15 residues. Losses at the gene ends were 4 bases for V and 4 bases for J; bases not matched to a gene: 4. The chain's CDR3 is CASSPRQGGTGELFF. In DNA, the CDR3 is TGCGCCAGCAGCCCAAGACAGGGGGGCACCGGGGAGCTGTTTTTT.

The chain recombines TRBV11-2 with TRBJ1-3, with no clear D. Trimming removed 5 bases from V and 0 bases from J, with 11 bases in between. Germline V gene data show CDR1 as SGHAT and CDR2 as FQNNGV. The CDR3 has 15 residues. The CDR3 coding sequence is TGTGCCAGCAGCCCTGGGCCGGGCTCTGGAAACACCATATATTTT. Amino acid sequence: CASSPGPGSGNTIYF.